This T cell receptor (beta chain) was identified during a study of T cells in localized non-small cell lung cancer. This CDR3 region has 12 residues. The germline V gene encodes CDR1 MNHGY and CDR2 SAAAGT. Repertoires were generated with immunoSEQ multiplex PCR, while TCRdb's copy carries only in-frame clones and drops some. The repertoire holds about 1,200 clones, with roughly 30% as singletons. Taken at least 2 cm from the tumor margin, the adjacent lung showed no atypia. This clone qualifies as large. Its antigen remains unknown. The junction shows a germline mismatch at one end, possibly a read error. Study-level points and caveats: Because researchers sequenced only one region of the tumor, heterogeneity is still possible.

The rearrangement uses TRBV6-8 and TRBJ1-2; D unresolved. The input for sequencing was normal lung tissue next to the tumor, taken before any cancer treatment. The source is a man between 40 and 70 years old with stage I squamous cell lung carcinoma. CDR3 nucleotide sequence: TGTGCCATCAGTGGTGCAGTCTATGGCTACACCTTC. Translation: CAISGAVYGYTF.